This T cell receptor (beta chain) was retrieved from a study of early T cells in non-severe SARS-CoV-2 infection. Comment on this clonotype: What it binds is not known.

Unique molecular identifier tags were affixed to discrete cDNA molecules. In TCRdb, the 5' RACE reads were re-called with MiXCR into one record per CDR3 protein. The sample shows roughly 60,000 distinct CDR3 sequences, 7.7% of them seen only once. Study results and limitations: Matches to VDJdb favored anti-spike CD8 responses and missed private and CD4 specificities.

CDR1 and CDR2 (germline): MDHEN, SYDVKM. J lost 4 bases, V lost 5 bases, and 8 bases had no gene match. The length of the CDR3 is 16 residues. The chain employs TRBV28 and TRBJ2-5; 12 bases map to TRBD2. The receptor's source is an adult who was a healthcare worker with PCR-confirmed SARS-CoV-2 infection or an uninfected control (not recorded which). Material: whole blood. The CDR3, as DNA: TGTGCCAGCAGTCACCCTAGCGGGAGGGCCGGAGAGACCCAGTACTTC. Translating it yields CASSHPSGRAGETQYF.